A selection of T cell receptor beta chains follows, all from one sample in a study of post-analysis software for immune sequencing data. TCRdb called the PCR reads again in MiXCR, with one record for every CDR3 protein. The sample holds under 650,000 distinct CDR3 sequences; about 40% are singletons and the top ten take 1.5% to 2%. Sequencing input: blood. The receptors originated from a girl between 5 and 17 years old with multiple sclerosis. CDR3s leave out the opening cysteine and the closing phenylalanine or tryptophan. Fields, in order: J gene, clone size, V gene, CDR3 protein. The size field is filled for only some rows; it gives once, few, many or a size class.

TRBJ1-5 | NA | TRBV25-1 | ASSGAEPQH
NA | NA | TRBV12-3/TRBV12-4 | ASSFGSGNGGEQY
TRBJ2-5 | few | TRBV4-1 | ASSQEPAGSQETQY
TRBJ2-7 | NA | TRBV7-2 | ASRYRDRGRGSYEQY
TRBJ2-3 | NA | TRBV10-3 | AISESLGSGGFADTQY
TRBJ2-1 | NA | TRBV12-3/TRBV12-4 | ASSLTAVSNEQF
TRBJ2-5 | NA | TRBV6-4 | ASSESSGAQETQY
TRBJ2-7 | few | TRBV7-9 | ASSPGRGDYEQY
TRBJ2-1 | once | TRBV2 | ASSVLVGPTNEQF
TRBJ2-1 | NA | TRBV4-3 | ASSQDELAGGYEQF
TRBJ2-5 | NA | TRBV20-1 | SVPGDKQETQY
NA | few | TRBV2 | ASSDFRGDGEQY
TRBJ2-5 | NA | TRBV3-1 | ASSQSTGASVPYQETQY
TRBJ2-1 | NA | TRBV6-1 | ASSEEPQEQF
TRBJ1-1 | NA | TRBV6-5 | ASSYLWGQNTEAF
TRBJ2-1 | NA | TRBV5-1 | ASSITGTSGGEQF
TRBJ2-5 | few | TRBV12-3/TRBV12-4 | ASSFSGQGRETQY
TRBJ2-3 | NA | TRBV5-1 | ASSGTGIYFTDTQY
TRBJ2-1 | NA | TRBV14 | ASSPRSFPGLSNEQF
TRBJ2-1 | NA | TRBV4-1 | ANSQDSPTYNEQF
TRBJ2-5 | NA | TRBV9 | ASSVGLQETQY
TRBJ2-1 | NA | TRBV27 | ASGGIAGSYNEQF
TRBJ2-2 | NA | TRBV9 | ASSTQGAIEELF
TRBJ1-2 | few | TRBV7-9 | ASSPQTGAVNYGYT
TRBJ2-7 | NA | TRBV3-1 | ASRQQQNYEQY
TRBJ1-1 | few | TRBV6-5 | ASSDSGLNTEAF
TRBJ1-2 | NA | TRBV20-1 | SAPGGTQVPYGYT
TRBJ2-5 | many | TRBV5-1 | ASSRSSTGGGSETQY
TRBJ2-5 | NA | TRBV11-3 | ASSLRTGGAETQY
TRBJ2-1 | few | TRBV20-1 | SARDWASGYNEQF
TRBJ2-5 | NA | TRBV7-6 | ASSLAPGGSETQY
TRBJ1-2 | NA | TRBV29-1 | SVETINYGYT
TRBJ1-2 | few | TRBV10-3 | AISERHFNYGYT
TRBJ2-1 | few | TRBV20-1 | SARSSGGGQGNEQF
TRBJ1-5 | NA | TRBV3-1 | ASSRGQMRGQPQH
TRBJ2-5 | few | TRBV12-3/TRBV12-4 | ASSLLADALY
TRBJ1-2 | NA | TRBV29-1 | SVEPDYYGYT
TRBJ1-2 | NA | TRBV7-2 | ACSWAPMRGGYT
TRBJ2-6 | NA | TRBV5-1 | ASSLAGGAGVNVLT
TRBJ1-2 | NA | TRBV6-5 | ASRPRAPTGYGYT
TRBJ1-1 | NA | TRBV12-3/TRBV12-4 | ASIRGGGATEAF